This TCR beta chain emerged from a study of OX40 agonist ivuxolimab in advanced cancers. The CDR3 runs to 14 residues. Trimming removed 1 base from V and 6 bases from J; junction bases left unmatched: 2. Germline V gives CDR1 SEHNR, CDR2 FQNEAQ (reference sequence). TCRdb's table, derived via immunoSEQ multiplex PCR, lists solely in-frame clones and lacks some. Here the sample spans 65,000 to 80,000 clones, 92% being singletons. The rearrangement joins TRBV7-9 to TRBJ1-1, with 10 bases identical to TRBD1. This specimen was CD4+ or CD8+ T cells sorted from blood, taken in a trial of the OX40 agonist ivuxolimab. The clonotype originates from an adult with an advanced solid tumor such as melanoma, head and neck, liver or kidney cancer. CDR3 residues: CASSLGTGGPEAFF. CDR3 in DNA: TGTGCCAGCAGCTTAGGGACAGGGGGACCTGAAGCTTTCTTT.